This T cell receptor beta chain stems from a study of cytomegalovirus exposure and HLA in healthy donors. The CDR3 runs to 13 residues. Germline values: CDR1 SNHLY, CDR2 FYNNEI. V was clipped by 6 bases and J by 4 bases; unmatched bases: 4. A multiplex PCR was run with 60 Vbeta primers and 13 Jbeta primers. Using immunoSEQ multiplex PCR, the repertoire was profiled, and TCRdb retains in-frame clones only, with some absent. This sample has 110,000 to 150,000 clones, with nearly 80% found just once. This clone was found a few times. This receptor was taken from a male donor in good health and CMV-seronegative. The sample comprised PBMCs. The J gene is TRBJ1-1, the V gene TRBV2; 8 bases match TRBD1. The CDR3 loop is CASRPRGLTEAFF. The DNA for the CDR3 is TGTGCCAGCAGACCCAGGGGGCTCACTGAAGCTTTCTTT.